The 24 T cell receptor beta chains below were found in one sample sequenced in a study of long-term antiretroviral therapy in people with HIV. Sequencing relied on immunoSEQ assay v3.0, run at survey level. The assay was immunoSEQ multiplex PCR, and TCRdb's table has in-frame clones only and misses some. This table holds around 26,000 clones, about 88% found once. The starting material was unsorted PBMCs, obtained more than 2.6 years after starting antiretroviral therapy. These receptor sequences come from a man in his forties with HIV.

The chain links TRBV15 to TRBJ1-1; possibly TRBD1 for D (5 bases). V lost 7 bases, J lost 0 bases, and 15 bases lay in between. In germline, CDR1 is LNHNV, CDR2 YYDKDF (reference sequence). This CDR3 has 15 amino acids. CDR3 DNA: TGTGCCACCACCCCGGGACGGTTGTTGAACACTGAAGCTTTCTTT. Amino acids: CATTPGRLLNTEAFF.

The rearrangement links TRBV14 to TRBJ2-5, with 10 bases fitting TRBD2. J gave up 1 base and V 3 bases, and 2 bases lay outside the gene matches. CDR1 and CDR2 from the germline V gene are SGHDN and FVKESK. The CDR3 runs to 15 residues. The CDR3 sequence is CASSQTSGRQETQYF. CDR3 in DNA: TGTGCCAGCAGCCAGACTAGCGGGCGCCAAGAGACCCAGTACTTC.

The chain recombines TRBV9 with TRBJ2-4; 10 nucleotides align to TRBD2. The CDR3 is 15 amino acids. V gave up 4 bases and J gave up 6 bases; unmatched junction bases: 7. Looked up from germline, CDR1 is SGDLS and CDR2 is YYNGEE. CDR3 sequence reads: CASSLSSGRGNIQYF. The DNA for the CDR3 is TGTGCCAGCAGCCTCTCGAGCGGGAGGGGAAACATTCAGTACTTC. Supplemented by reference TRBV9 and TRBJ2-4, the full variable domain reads DSGVTQTPKHLITATGQRVTLRCSPRSGDLSVYWYQQSLDQGLQFLIQYYNGEERAKGNILERFSAQQFPDLHSELNLSSLELGDSALYFCASSLSSGRGNIQYFGAGTRLSVL.

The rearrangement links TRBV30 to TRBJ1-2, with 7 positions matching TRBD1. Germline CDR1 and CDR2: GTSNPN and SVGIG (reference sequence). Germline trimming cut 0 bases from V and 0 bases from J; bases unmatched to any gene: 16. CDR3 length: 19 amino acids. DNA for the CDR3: TGTGCCTGGAGTGTCTTTCCCCGGCCAGGGGGGGGGCCTAACTATGGCTACACCTTC. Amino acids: CAWSVFPRPGGGPNYGYTF.

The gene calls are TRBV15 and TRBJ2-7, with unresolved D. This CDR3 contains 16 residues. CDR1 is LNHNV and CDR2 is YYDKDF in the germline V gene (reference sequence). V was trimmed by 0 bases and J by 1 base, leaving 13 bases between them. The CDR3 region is CATSRDLRTLSYEQYF. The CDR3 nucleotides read TGTGCCACCAGCAGAGATCTCCGGACGCTTTCCTACGAGCAGTACTTC. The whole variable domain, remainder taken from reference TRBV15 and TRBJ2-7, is DAMVIQNPRYQVTQFGKPVTLSCSQTLNHNVMYWYQQKSSQAPKLLFHYYDKDFNNEADTPDNFQSRRPNTSFCFLDIRSPGLGDTAMYLCATSRDLRTLSYEQYFGPGTRLTVT.

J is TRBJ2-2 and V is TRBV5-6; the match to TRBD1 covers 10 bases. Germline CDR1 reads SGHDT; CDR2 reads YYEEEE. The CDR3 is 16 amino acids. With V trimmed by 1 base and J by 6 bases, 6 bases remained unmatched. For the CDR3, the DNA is TGTGCCAGCAGCTTGCCGGGACAGGGGCTGGCCGGGGAGCTGTTTTTT. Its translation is CASSLPGQGLAGELFF.

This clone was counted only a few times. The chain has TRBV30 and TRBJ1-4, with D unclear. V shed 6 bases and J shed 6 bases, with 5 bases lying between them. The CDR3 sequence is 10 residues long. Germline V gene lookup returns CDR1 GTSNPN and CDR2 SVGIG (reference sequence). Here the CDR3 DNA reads TGTGCCTGTGAACATGAAAAACTGTTTTTT. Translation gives CACEHEKLFF.

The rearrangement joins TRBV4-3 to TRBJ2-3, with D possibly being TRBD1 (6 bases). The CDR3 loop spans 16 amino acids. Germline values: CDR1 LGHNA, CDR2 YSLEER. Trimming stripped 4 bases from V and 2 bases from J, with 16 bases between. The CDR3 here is CASSRGHPLNTDTQYF. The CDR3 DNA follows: TGCGCCAGCAGCCGGGGACATCCTCTTAACACAGATACGCAGTATTTT.

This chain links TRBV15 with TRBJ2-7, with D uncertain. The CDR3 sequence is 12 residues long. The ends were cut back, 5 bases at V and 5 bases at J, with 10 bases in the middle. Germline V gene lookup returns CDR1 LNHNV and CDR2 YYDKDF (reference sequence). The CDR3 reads CATSWGQHEQYF. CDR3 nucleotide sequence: TGTGCCACCAGCTGGGGTCAACACGAGCAGTACTTC.

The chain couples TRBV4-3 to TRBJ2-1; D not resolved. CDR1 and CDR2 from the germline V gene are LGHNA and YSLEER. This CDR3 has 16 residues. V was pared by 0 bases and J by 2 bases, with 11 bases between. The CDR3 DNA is TGCGCCAGCAGCCAAGATCTGAGCTACCCCTACAATGAGCAGTTCTTC. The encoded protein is CASSQDLSYPYNEQFF.

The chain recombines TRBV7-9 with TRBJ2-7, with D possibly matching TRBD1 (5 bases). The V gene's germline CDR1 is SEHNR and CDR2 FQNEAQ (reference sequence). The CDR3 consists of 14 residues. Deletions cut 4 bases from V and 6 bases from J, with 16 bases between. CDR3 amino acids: CASSSGGATSEQYF. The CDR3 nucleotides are TGTGCCAGCAGCTCCGGTGGGGCGACTTCCGAGCAGTACTTC. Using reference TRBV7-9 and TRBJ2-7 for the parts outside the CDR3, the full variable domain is DTGVSQNPRHKITKRGQNVTFRCDPISEHNRLYWYRQTLGQGPEFLTYFQNEAQLEKSRLLSDRFSAERPKGSFSTLEIQRTEQGDSAMYLCASSSGGATSEQYFGPGTRLTVT.

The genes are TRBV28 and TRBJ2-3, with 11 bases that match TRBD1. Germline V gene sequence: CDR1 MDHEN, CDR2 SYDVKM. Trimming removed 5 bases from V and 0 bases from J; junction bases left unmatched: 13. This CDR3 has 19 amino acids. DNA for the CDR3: TGTGCCAGCAGTCAGGAGGGGACAGGGGGAGGGACTAGCACAGATACGCAGTATTTT. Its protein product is CASSQEGTGGGTSTDTQYF.

The CDR3 sequence is CASSLGGGLEQYF. As DNA, the CDR3 is TGTGCCAGCAGCTTAGGAGGTGGTTTGGAGCAGTACTTC. V gene TRBV7-6 combines with J gene TRBJ2-7; D remains unclear. The CDR3 is 13 amino acids. Trimming removed 1 base at V and 7 bases at J, with 11 bases between. Germline CDR1 is SGHVS and CDR2 is FNYEAQ.

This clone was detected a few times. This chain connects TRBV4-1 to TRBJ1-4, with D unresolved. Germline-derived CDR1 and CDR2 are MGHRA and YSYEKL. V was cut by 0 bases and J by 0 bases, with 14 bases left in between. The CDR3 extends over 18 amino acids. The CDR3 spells CASSQEAAQSATNEKLFF. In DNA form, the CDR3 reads TGCGCCAGCAGCCAAGAGGCCGCACAATCCGCAACTAATGAAAAACTGTTTTTT.

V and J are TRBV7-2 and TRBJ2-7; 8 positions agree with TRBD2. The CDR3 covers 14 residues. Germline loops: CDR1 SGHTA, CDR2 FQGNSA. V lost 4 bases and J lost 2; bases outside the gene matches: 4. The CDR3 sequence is CASSSSGGTYEQYF. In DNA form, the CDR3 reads TGTGCCAGCAGCTCCTCGGGGGGGACCTACGAGCAGTACTTC.

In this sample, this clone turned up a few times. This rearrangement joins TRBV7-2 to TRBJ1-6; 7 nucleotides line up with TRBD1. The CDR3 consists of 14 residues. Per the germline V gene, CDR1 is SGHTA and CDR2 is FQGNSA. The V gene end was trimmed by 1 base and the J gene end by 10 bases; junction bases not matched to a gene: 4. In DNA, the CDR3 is TGTGCCAGCAGCTTAGGACAGGGTGTCTCACCCCTCCACTTT. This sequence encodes CASSLGQGVSPLHF.

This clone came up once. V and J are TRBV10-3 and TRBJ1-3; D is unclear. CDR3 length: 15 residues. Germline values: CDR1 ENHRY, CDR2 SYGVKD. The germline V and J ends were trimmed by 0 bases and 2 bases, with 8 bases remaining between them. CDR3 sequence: CAISESGVPGNTIYF. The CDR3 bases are TGTGCCATCAGTGAGTCGGGAGTCCCTGGAAACACCATATATTTT.

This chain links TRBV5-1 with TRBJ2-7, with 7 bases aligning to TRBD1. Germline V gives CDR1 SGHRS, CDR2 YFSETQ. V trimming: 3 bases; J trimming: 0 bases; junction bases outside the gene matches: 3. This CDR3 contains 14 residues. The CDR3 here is CASSSQGVSYEQYF. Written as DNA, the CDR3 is TGCGCCAGCAGCTCCCAGGGGGTCTCCTACGAGCAGTACTTC.

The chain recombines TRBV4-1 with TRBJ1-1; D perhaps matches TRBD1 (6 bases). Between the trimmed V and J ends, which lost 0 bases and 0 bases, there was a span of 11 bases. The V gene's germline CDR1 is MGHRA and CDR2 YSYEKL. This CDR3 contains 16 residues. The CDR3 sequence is CASSQDGRGVNTEAFF. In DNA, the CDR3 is TGCGCCAGCAGCCAAGATGGAAGGGGGGTGAACACTGAAGCTTTCTTT.

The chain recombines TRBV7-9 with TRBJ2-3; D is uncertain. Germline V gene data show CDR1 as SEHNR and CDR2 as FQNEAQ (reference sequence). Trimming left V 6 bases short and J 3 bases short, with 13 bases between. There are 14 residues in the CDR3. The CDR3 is CASSPLLMTDTQYF. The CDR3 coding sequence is TGTGCCAGCAGTCCACTACTCATGACAGATACGCAGTATTTT.

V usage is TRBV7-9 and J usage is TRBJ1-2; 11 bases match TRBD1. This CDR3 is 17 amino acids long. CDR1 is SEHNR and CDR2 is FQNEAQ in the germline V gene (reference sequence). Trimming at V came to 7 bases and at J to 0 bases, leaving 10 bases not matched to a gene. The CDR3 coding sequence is TGTGCCAGCACTTCCTGGACAGGGGGCTCAGCTAACTATGGCTACACCTTC. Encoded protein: CASTSWTGGSANYGYTF.

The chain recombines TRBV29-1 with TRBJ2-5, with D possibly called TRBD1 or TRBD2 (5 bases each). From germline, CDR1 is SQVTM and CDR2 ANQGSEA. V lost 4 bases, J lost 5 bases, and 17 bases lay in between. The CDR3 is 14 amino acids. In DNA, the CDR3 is TGCAGCGTTGTACCGGGGCTAGCCGGTGAGACCCAGTACTTC. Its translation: CSVVPGLAGETQYF.

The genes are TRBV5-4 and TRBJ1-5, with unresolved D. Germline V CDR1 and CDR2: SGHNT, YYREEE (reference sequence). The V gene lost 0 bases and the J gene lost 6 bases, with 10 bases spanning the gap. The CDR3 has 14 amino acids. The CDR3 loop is CASSLDGGSQPQHF. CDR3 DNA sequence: TGTGCCAGCAGCTTGGACGGCGGGAGTCAGCCCCAGCATTTT.

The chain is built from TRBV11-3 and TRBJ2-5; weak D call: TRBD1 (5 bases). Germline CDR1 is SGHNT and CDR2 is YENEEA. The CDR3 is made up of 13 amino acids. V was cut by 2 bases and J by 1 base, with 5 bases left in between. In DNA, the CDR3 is TGTGCCAGCAGCTTAAGGGGCCAAGAGACCCAGTACTTC. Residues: CASSLRGQETQYF. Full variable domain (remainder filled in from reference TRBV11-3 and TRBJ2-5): EAGVVQSPRYKIIEKKQPVAFWCNPISGHNTLYWYLQNLGQGPELLIRYENEEAVDDSQLPKDRFSAERLKGVDSTLKIQPAELGDSAVYLCASSLRGQETQYFGPGTRLLVL.